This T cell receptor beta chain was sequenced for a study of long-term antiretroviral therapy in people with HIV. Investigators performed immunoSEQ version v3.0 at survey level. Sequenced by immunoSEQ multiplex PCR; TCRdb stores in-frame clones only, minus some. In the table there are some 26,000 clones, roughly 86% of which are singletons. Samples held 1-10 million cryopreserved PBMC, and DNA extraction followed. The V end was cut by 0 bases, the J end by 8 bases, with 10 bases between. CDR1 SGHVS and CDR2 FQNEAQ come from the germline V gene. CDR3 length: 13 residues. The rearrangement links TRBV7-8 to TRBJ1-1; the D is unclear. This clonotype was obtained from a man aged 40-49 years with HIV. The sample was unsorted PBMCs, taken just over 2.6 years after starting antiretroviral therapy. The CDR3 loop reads CASSLAMQTEAFF. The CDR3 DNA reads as TGTGCCAGCAGCTTAGCGATGCAGACAGAAGCTTTCTTT.